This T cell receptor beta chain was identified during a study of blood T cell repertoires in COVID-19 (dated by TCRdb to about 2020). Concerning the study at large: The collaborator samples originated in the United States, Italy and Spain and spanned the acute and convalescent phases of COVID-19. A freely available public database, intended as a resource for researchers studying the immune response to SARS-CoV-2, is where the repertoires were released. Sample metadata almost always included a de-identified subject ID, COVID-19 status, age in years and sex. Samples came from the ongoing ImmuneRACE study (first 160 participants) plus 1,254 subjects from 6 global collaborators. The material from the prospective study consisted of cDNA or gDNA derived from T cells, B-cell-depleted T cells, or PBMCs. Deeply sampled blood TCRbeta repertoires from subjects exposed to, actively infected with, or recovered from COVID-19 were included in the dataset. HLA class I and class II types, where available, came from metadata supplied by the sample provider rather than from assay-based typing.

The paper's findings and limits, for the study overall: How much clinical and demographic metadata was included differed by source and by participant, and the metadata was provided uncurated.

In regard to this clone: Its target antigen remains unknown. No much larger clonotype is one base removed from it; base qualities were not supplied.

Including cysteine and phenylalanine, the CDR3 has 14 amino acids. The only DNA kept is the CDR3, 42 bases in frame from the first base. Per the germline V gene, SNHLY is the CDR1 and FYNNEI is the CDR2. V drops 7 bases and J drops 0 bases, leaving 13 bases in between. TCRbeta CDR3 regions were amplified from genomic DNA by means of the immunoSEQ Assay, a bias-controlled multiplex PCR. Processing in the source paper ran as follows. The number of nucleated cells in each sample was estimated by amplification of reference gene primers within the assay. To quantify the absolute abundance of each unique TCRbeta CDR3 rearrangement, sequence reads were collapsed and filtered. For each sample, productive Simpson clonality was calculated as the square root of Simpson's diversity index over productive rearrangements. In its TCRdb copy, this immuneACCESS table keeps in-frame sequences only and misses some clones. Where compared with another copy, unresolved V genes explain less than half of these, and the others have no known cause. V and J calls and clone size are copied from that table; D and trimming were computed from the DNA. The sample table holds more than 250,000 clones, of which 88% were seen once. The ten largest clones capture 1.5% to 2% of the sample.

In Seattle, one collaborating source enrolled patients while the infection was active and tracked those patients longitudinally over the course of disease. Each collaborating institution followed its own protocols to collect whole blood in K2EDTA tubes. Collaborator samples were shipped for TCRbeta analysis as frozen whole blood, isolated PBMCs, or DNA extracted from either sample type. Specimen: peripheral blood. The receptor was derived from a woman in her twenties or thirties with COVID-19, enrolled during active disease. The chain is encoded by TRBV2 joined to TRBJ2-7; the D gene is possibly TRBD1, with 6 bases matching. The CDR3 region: CASKDSPFSYEQYF. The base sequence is TGTGCCAGCAAGGACAGTCCTTTCTCCTACGAGCAGTACTTC.